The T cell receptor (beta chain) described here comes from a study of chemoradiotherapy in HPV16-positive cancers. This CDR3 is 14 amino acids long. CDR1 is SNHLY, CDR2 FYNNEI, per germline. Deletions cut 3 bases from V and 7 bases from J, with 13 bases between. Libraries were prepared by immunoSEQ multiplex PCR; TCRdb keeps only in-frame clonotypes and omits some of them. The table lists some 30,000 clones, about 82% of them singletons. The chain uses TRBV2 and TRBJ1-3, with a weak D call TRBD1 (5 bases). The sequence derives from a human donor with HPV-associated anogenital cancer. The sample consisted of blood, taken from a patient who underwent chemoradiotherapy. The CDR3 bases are TGTGCCAGCAGTGACGGGGGGACGAGGAACACCATATATTTT. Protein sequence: CASSDGGTRNTIYF.